Shown below are 30 T cell receptor beta chains from a single sample sequenced in a study of memory CD4+ T cells and cytomegalovirus serostatus. Only in-frame clones appear in the TCRdb table, and some are missing; sequencing was by immunoSEQ multiplex PCR. The sample contains about 56,000 clones, 82% of which appear only once. The sort gate was single viable CD3+CD4+CD8-CD45RO+ cells for memory CD4+ T cells. The sequencing sample was made of memory CD4+ T cells from blood. The source of these receptors is an adult in good health and CMV-seronegative.

The chain is built from TRBV19 and TRBJ1-5, with TRBD1 matching over 8 bases. Germline V gene lookup returns CDR1 LNHDA and CDR2 SQIVND (reference sequence). J lost 4 bases, V lost 8 bases, and 10 bases had no gene match. This CDR3 contains 15 residues. The CDR3 is CASRPRGQGNQPQHF. The CDR3 coding sequence is TGTGCCAGTCGCCCGAGAGGACAGGGTAATCAGCCCCAGCATTTT.

The V and J genes are TRBV9 and TRBJ2-2, with D possibly matching TRBD1 (6 bases). The CDR3 spans 18 residues. Germline V CDR1 and CDR2: SGDLS, YYNGEE. The V end lost 3 bases, the J end lost 1 base, and 19 bases lay between the germline ends. CDR3 sequence reads: CASSAEHGTGWNTGELFF. The CDR3 bases are TGTGCCAGCAGCGCCGAACACGGCACAGGGTGGAACACCGGGGAGCTGTTTTTT.

The chain has TRBV7-9 and TRBJ1-4, with unresolved D. The germline V gene has CDR1 SEHNR and CDR2 FQNEAQ (reference sequence). The CDR3 is made up of 15 amino acids. V dropped 5 bases and J dropped 0 bases, with 10 bases sitting between them. CDR3 sequence: CASSRRRATNEKLFF. In DNA, the CDR3 is TGTGCCAGCAGCCGACGAAGGGCAACTAATGAAAAACTGTTTTTT.

The chain employs TRBV4-2 and TRBJ1-4; 9 bases are shared with TRBD1. The CDR3 extends over 17 amino acids. Germline-derived CDR1 and CDR2 are LGHNA and YNFKEQ. The V segment lost 1 base and the J segment 8 bases; nucleotides outside the gene matches: 11. Here the CDR3 DNA reads TGTGCCAGCAGCCAAGGGGCATCGGGACAGGGTAGCGAAAAACTGTTTTTT. Residues: CASSQGASGQGSEKLFF.

The genes are TRBV4-3 and TRBJ1-2; no clear D gene. The V gene's germline CDR1 is LGHNA and CDR2 YSLEER. This CDR3 has 12 residues. The V gene lost 0 bases and the J gene lost 9 bases, with 8 bases spanning the gap. CDR3 sequence: CASSQEKGRYTF. The CDR3 region has the DNA TGCGCCAGCAGCCAAGAAAAGGGTCGCTACACCTTC.

Only a few counts were recorded for this clone. This rearrangement joins TRBV4-2 to TRBJ1-2; 9 nucleotides match TRBD1. Germline V gives CDR1 LGHNA, CDR2 YNFKEQ. V gave up 0 bases and J gave up 5 bases; unmatched junction bases: 7. CDR3 length: 16 residues. The CDR3 bases are TGTGCCAGCAGCCAAGATAGGACAGGGGCGGGATATGGCTACACCTTC. Its translation is CASSQDRTGAGYGYTF.

V gene TRBV2 combines with J gene TRBJ1-5; 8 nucleotides line up with TRBD1. The germline gives CDR1 SNHLY, CDR2 FYNNEI. J was trimmed by 3 bases and V by 8 bases; bases with no gene match: 6. The CDR3 extends over 14 amino acids. CDR3 in amino acids: CASDSGGTNQPQHF. The CDR3 DNA reads as TGTGCCAGCGACTCAGGGGGCACCAATCAGCCCCAGCATTTT.

V usage is TRBV6-5 and J usage is TRBJ2-3; TRBD2 is a possible D gene (6 bases). Germline values: CDR1 MNHEY, CDR2 SVGAGI. The ends were cut back, 7 bases at V and 2 bases at J, with 16 bases in the middle. This CDR3 has 15 amino acids. CDR3 sequence reads: CASTPGGATTDTQYF. In DNA, the CDR3 is TGTGCCAGCACTCCAGGAGGGGCCACCACAGATACGCAGTATTTT.

The chain has TRBV13 and TRBJ2-5; maybe TRBD2 (5 bases). Germline V gene data show CDR1 as PRHDT and CDR2 as FYEKMQ (reference sequence). V lost 5 bases, J lost 11 bases, and 18 bases lay in between. The CDR3 totals 13 residues. CDR3 DNA sequence: TGTGCCAGCAGCAGAGAAAGAGGGTTTGAGCAGTACTTC. Translating it yields CASSRERGFEQYF. The whole variable domain, filled in from reference TRBV13 and TRBJ2-5, reads AAGVIQSPRHLIKEKRETATLKCYPIPRHDTVYWYQQGPGQDPQFLISFYEKMQSDKGSIPDRFSAQQFSDYHSELNMSSLELGDSALYFCASSRERGFEQYFGPGTRLLVL.

J is TRBJ2-2 and V is TRBV6-5; TRBD1 matches at 9 bases. CDR3 length: 14 amino acids. CDR1 MNHEY and CDR2 SVGAGI come from the germline V gene. V shed 6 bases, J shed 3 bases, and the junction held 2 bases outside the gene matches. CDR3 residues: CASRRDRDTGELFF. The CDR3 region has the DNA TGTGCCAGCAGGAGGGACAGGGACACCGGGGAGCTGTTTTTT.

V and J are TRBV25-1 and TRBJ1-1, with D perhaps TRBD1 (5 bases). Trimming cost V 5 bases and J 4 bases, with 23 bases left between them. Germline CDR1 MGHDK, CDR2 SYGVNS. The CDR3 sequence is 17 residues long. The CDR3: CASSHLWGERLVTEAFF. As DNA, the CDR3 is TGTGCCAGCAGTCACCTCTGGGGGGAACGGTTGGTCACTGAAGCTTTCTTT.

The rearrangement joins TRBV23-1 to TRBJ2-5; D remains ambiguous. TRBV23-1 carries the ORF label, with uncertain function. V was shortened by 0 bases and J by 1 base, with 9 bases between the two germline ends. CDR3 size: 15 residues. CDR3 DNA sequence: TGCGCCAGCAGTCAATCGTGCGGATTCCAAGAGACCCAGTACTTC. Protein: CASSQSCGFQETQYF.

The rearrangement uses TRBV4-2 and TRBJ2-3; possibly TRBD1 for D (6 bases). The V end was cut by 0 bases, the J end by 3 bases, with 10 bases between. The CDR3 runs to 15 residues. Germline-derived CDR1 and CDR2 are LGHNA and YNFKEQ. This chain's CDR3 is CASSQEGGSTDTQYF. In DNA, the CDR3 is TGTGCCAGCAGCCAAGAAGGGGGATCAACAGATACGCAGTATTTT.

The chain uses TRBV5-1 and TRBJ2-2, with TRBD1 identical over 9 bases. J gave up 4 bases and V 2 bases, and 9 bases lay outside the gene matches. The CDR3 is 17 residues long. Germline CDR1 reads SGHRS; CDR2 reads YFSETQ. For the CDR3, the DNA is TGCGCCAGCAGCTTCCAATCCGGGACAGGGCTCACCGGGGAGCTGTTTTTT. Translated: CASSFQSGTGLTGELFF.

J is TRBJ1-5 and V is TRBV19; 8 bases map to TRBD1. CDR3 length: 16 residues. Trimming took 7 bases from V and 0 from J; bases not matched to a gene: 8. CDR1 and CDR2 (germline): LNHDA, SQIVND (reference sequence). The CDR3 here is CASKGGQGSSNQPQHF. In DNA, the CDR3 is TGTGCCAGTAAAGGAGGACAGGGATCTAGCAATCAGCCCCAGCATTTT.

The J gene is TRBJ1-3, the V gene TRBV7-2; D unresolved. Germline V gives CDR1 SGHTA, CDR2 FQGNSA. The V end was cut by 3 bases, the J end by 2 bases, with 8 bases between. The CDR3 has 14 residues. The CDR3 loop reads CASSFWTPGNTIYF. CDR3 nucleotide sequence: TGTGCCAGCAGCTTCTGGACGCCTGGAAACACCATATATTTT. Full variable domain (outside the CDR3, taken from reference TRBV7-2 and TRBJ1-3): GAGVSQSPSNKVTEKGKDVELRCDPISGHTALYWYRQSLGQGLEFLIYFQGNSAPDKSGLPSDRFSAERTGGSVSTLTIQRTQQEDSAVYLCASSFWTPGNTIYFGEGSWLTVV.

This chain connects TRBV10-3 to TRBJ1-6, with a weak D call TRBD1 (6 bases). CDR1 is ENHRY, CDR2 SYGVKD, per germline. The CDR3 spans 13 residues. With 5 bases removed from V and 8 bases from J, the gap between germline ends came to 10 bases. CDR3 in amino acids: CAISTGSDSPLHF. The CDR3 DNA reads as TGTGCCATCAGTACAGGGTCTGATTCACCCCTCCACTTT.

The V and J genes are TRBV7-2 and TRBJ1-2; perhaps TRBD1 as D (5 bases). Germline CDR1 reads SGHTA; CDR2 reads FQGNSA. This CDR3 has 12 amino acids. The V and J ends lost 9 bases and 4 bases respectively, with 12 bases between them. Here the CDR3 reads CASSPGGYGYTF. CDR3 DNA sequence: TGTGCCAGTTCGCCGGGGGGCTATGGCTACACCTTC. Variable domain in full (rest from reference TRBV7-2 and TRBJ1-2): GAGVSQSPSNKVTEKGKDVELRCDPISGHTALYWYRQSLGQGLEFLIYFQGNSAPDKSGLPSDRFSAERTGGSVSTLTIQRTQQEDSAVYLCASSPGGYGYTFGSGTRLTVV.

A single count supports this clone. J is TRBJ1-1 and V is TRBV6-1; tentative D call: TRBD1 (5 bases). There are 15 residues in the CDR3. With 0 bases removed from V and 6 bases from J, the gap between germline ends came to 14 bases. Per germline, CDR1 MNHNS and CDR2 SASEGT. DNA of the CDR3: TGTGCCAGCAGTGAAGCTCGGATAGCACAGGCTGAAGCTTTCTTT. This gives the protein CASSEARIAQAEAFF.

This chain joins TRBV28 and TRBJ2-5; 7 positions match TRBD2. With V trimmed by 7 bases and J by 0 bases, 8 bases remained unmatched. The CDR3 is 15 residues long. Germline V gives CDR1 MDHEN, CDR2 SYDVKM. CDR3 amino acids: CASKPGRLYQETQYF. CDR3 DNA sequence: TGTGCCAGCAAACCCGGGAGGCTGTACCAAGAGACCCAGTACTTC.

The rearrangement joins TRBV7-3 to TRBJ2-6, with D unclear. The CDR3 has 17 residues. V was clipped by 2 bases and J by 0 bases, with 11 bases between them. Germline V gene data show CDR1 as SGHTA and CDR2 as FQGTGA. CDR3 sequence (DNA): TGTGCCAGCAGCTTATCTGGACGTCTCTCTGGGGCCAACGTCCTGACTTTC. This codes for CASSLSGRLSGANVLTF.

This clone was seen a handful of times. The V gene is TRBV11-2, the J gene TRBJ2-2, with 7 nucleotides matching TRBD1. CDR1 SGHAT and CDR2 FQNNGV come from the germline V gene. The CDR3 sequence is 16 residues long. J was trimmed by 7 bases and V by 1 base; bases with no gene match: 9. The CDR3 reads CASSLVAGGSGGELFF. The CDR3 bases are TGTGCCAGCAGCTTAGTGGCAGGGGGTAGTGGCGGGGAGCTGTTTTTT.

V is TRBV7-3 and J is TRBJ2-2; possibly TRBD2 for D (5 bases). Germline CDR1 and CDR2: SGHTA and FQGTGA. V lost 1 base and J 0 bases, leaving 6 bases between the germline ends. The CDR3 is 15 amino acids. Written as DNA, the CDR3 is TGTGCCAGCAGCTTAAAACTAGCGAACACCGGGGAGCTGTTTTTT. This translates into CASSLKLANTGELFF.

This clone came up a few times. CDR3 sequence: CASSLEQNSPLHF. Written as DNA, the CDR3 is TGTGCCAGCAGCTTAGAACAGAATTCACCCCTCCACTTT. V is TRBV7-3 and J is TRBJ1-6; D is undetermined. The V gene lost 2 bases and the J gene lost 7 bases, with 6 bases spanning the gap. The CDR3 is 13 amino acids. CDR1 and CDR2 (germline): SGHTA, FQGTGA. Full variable domain (rest looked up from reference TRBV7-3 and TRBJ1-6): GAGVSQTPSNKVTEKGKYVELRCDPISGHTALYWYRQSLGQGPEFLIYFQGTGAADDSGLPNDRFFAVRPEGSVSTLKIQRTERGDSAVYLCASSLEQNSPLHFGNGTRLTVT.

J is TRBJ2-3 and V is TRBV4-2; D ambiguous. This CDR3 comprises 15 residues. V lost 5 bases, J lost 0 bases, and 12 bases lay in between. Germline V CDR1 and CDR2: LGHNA, YNFKEQ. The CDR3 DNA sequence: TGTGCCAGCAGCGCAGTGAGTGCTAGCACAGATACGCAGTATTTT. Protein sequence: CASSAVSASTDTQYF.

The rearrangement joins TRBV6-5 to TRBJ1-6; possible D gene TRBD1, 5 bases. The CDR3 extends over 14 amino acids. Deletions cut 5 bases from V and 6 bases from J, with 11 bases between. Germline-derived CDR1 and CDR2 are MNHEY and SVGAGI. The CDR3 loop is CASSKQVANSPLHF. The CDR3, as DNA: TGTGCCAGCAGTAAACAGGTTGCTAATTCACCCCTCCACTTT.

The rearrangement links TRBV7-8 to TRBJ2-5, with 8 bases that match TRBD2. CDR3 length: 17 amino acids. Germline values: CDR1 SGHVS, CDR2 FQNEAQ. V lost 0 bases, J lost 1 base, and 7 bases stayed unmatched. The CDR3 is CASSLAHQRGSQETQYF. Here the CDR3 DNA reads TGTGCCAGCAGCTTAGCGCACCAGCGGGGGTCCCAAGAGACCCAGTACTTC.

V and J are TRBV5-1 and TRBJ2-7; 10 bases are shared with TRBD2. The CDR3 spans 16 residues. The ends lost 4 bases at V and 0 bases at J; junction bases unmatched: 7. Per the germline V gene, CDR1 is SGHRS and CDR2 is YFSETQ. This chain's CDR3 is CASSRGASGGSYEQYF. Here the CDR3 DNA reads TGCGCCAGCAGCAGGGGGGCTAGCGGGGGCTCCTACGAGCAGTACTTC. Complete variable domain (other parts from reference TRBV5-1 and TRBJ2-7): KAGVTQTPRYLIKTRGQQVTLSCSPISGHRSVSWYQQTPGQGLQFLFEYFSETQRNKGNFPGRFSGRQFSNSRSEMNVSTLELGDSALYLCASSRGASGGSYEQYFGPGTRLTVT.

The CDR3 reads CASSPLATGFSGNTIYF. CDR3 nucleotides: TGTGCCAGCAGCCCCCTCGCGACAGGGTTCTCTGGAAACACCATATATTTT. This chain uses TRBV7-2 with TRBJ1-3, with TRBD1 matching 7 bases. V shed 5 bases, J shed 0 bases, and the junction held 10 bases outside the gene matches. The CDR3 is 17 residues long. The V gene's germline CDR1 is SGHTA and CDR2 FQGNSA. The variable domain in full, with the rest retrieved from reference TRBV7-2 and TRBJ1-3, is GAGVSQSPSNKVTEKGKDVELRCDPISGHTALYWYRQSLGQGLEFLIYFQGNSAPDKSGLPSDRFSAERTGGSVSTLTIQRTQQEDSAVYLCASSPLATGFSGNTIYFGEGSWLTVV.

This rearrangement joins TRBV5-4 to TRBJ2-3; D is uncertain. CDR3 length: 14 residues. V dropped 4 bases and J dropped 2 bases, with 11 bases sitting between them. The germline V gene encodes CDR1 SGHNT and CDR2 YYREEE (reference sequence). The CDR3 is CASSPAVSTDTQYF. The CDR3, as DNA: TGTGCCAGCAGCCCTGCAGTATCCACAGATACGCAGTATTTT.